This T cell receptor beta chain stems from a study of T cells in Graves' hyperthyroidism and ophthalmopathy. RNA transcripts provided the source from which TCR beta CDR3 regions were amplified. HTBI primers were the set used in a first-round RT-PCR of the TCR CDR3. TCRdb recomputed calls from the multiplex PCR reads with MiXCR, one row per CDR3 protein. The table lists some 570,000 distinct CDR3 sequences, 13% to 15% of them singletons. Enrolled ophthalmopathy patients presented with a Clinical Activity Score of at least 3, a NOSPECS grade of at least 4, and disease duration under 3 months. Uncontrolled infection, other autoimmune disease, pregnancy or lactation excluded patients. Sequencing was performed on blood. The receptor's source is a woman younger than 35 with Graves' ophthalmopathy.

Written as DNA, the CDR3 is TGTGCCAGCAGCTTAGGGGGGACTAGCGGGGGAGAGACCCAGTACTTC. Translation gives CASSLGGTSGGETQYF. V and J are TRBV7-3 and TRBJ2-5; TRBD2 agrees at 14 bases. V shed 2 bases and J 4 bases; nucleotides not matched to a gene: 3. The CDR3 extends over 16 amino acids. From germline, CDR1 is SGHTA and CDR2 FQGTGA.